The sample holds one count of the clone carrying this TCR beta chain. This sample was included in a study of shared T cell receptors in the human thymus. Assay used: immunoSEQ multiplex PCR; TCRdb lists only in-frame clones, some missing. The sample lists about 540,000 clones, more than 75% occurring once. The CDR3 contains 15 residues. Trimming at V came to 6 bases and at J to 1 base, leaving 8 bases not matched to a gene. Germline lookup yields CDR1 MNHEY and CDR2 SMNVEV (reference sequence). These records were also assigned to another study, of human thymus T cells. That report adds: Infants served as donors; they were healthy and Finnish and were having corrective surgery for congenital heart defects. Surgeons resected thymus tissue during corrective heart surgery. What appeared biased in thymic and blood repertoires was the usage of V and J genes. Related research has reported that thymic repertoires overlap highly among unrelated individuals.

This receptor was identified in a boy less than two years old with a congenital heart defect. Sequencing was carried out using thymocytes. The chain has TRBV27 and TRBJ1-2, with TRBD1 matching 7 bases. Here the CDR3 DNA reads TGTGCCAGCAGCCCCAGGGGACAGATTAACTATGGCTACACCTTC. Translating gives CASSPRGQINYGYTF.